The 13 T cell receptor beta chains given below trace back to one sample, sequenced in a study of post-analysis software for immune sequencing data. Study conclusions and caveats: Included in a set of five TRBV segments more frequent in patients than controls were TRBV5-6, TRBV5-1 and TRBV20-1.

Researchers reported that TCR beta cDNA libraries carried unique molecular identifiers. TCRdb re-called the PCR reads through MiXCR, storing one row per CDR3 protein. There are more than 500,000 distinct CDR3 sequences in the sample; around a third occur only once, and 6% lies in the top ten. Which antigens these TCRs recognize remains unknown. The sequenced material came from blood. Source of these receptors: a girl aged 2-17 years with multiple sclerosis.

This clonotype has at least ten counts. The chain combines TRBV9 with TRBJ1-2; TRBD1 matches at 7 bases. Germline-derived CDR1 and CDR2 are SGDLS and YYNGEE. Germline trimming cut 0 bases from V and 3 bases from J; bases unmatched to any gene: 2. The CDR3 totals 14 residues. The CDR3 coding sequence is TGTGCCAGCAGCGTAGGACAGGGAGACTATGGCTACACCTTC. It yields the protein CASSVGQGDYGYTF.

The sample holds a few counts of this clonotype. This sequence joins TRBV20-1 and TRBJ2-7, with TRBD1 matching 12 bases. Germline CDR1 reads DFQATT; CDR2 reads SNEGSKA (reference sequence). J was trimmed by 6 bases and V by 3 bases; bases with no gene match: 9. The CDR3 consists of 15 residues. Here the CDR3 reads CSASRDRGRRGEQYF. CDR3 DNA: TGCAGTGCTAGCCGGGACAGGGGGCGAAGAGGCGAGCAGTACTTC.

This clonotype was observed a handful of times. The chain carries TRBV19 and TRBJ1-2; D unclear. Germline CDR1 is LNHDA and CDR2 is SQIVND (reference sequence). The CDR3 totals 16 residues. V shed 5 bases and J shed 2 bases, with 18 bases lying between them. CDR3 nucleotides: TGTGCCAGTAGTCCATACCGGAGGTTCGAGAACTATGGCTACACCTTC. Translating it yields CASSPYRRFENYGYTF.

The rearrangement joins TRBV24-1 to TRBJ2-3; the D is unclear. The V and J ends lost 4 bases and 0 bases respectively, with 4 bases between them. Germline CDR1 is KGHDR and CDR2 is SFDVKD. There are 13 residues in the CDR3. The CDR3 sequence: CATSEDSTDTQYF. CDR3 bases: TGTGCCACCAGTGAAGACAGCACAGATACGCAGTATTTT.

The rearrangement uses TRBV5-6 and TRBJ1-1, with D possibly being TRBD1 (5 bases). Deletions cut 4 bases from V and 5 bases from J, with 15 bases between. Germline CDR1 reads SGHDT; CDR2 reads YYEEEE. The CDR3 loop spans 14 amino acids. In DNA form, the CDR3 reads TGTGCCAGCAGCCCTGGACGCCGGGGGACTGAAGCTTTCTTT. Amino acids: CASSPGRRGTEAFF.

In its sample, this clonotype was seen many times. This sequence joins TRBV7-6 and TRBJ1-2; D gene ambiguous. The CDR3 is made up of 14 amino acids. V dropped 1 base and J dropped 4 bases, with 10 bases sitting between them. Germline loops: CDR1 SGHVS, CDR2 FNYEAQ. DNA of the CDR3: TGTGCCAGCAGCTTAGTTGCAGGAAGCTATGGCTACACCTTC. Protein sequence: CASSLVAGSYGYTF.

CDR3 bases: TGTGCCACCAACTTAAACTGGGCGGAGGGCAATGAGCAGTTCTTC. Its translation is CATNLNWAEGNEQFF. The genes are TRBV28 and TRBJ2-1; D perhaps matches TRBD2 (6 bases). The ends were cut back, 10 bases at V and 6 bases at J, with 22 bases in the middle. The CDR3 is 15 residues long. Germline V lookup: CDR1 MDHEN, CDR2 SYDVKM.

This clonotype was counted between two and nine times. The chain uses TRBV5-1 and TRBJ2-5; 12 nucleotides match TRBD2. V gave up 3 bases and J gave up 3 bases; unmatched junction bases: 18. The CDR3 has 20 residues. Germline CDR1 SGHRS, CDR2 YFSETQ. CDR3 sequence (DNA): TGCGCCAGCAGCTGGGTAAGGTCCGGGACTAGCGGGCGGATAGAAGAGACCCAGTACTTC. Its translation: CASSWVRSGTSGRIEETQYF. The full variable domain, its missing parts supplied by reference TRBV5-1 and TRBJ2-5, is KAGVTQTPRYLIKTRGQQVTLSCSPISGHRSVSWYQQTPGQGLQFLFEYFSETQRNKGNFPGRFSGRQFSNSRSEMNVSTLELGDSALYLCASSWVRSGTSGRIEETQYFGPGTRLLVL.

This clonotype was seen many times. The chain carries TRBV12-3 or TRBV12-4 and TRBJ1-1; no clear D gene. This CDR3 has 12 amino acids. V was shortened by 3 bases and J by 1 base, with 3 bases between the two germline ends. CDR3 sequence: CASSFGNTEAFF. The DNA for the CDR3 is TGTGCCAGCAGTTTCGGGAACACTGAAGCTTTCTTT.

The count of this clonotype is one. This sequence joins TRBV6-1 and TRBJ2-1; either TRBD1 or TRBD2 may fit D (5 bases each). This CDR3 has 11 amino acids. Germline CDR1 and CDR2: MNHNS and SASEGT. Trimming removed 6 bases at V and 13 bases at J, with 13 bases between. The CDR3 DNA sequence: TGTGCCAGCAGGGGGAGACAGCAACAGTTCTTC. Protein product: CASRGRQQQFF.

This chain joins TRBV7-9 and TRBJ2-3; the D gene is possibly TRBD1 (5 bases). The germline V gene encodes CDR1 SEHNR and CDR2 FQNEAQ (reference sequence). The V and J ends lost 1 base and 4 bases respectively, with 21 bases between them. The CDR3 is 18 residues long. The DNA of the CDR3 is TGTGCCAGCAGCTTAGAGACTGGACATAGTATCACGTCAGATACGCAGTATTTT. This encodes CASSLETGHSITSDTQYF.

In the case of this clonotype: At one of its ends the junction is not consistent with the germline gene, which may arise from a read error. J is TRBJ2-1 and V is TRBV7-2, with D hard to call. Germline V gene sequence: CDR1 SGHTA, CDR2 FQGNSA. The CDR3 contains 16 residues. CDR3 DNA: TGTGCCAGCAGCCCTCCGGGCCTTCCTGCTTACAATGGGCAGTTCTTC. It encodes CASSPPGLPAYNGQFF.

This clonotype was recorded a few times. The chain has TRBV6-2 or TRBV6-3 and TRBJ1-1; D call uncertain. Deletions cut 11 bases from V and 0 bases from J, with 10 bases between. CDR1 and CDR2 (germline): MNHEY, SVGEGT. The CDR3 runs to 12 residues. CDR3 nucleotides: TGTGCCGGCATCGGATTGAACACTGAAGCTTTCTTT. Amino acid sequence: CAGIGLNTEAFF.